The 27 T cell receptor beta chains below come from one sample, sequenced in a study of T-cell memory formation after mild COVID-19. TCRdb reanalysed the 5' RACE reads using MiXCR and keeps one entry per CDR3 protein. This repertoire shows roughly 370,000 distinct CDR3 sequences, 15% to 20% found once; its top ten account for roughly 21%. Sequenced: PBMCs or a T cell subset sorted from them (not recorded which). The receptor set was obtained from a man younger than 35 who had mild COVID-19 (a few samples of this study predate the infection). Cell type and time point are not known.

The chain joins TRBV15 to TRBJ2-1; 8 nucleotides agree with TRBD2. The CDR3 runs 15 residues. Germline V gene lookup returns CDR1 LNHNV and CDR2 YYDKDF (reference sequence). Trimming cost V 5 bases and J 2 bases; bases outside gene matches: 5. CDR3 DNA sequence: TGTGCCACCAGCCCCGGGGGGGCTCCCTACAATGAGCAGTTCTTC. This translates into CATSPGGAPYNEQFF.

This clonotype was seen only a few times. This rearrangement joins TRBV5-1 to TRBJ2-3; possibly TRBD1 for D (5 bases). The V gene lost 0 bases and the J gene lost 6 bases, with 11 bases spanning the gap. From germline, CDR1 is SGHRS and CDR2 YFSETQ. CDR3 length equals 14 residues. The CDR3 sequence is CASSLGQGWDTQYF. The DNA for the CDR3 is TGCGCCAGCAGCTTGGGTCAGGGTTGGGATACGCAGTATTTT.

This clonotype has more than one count but fewer than ten. This sequence joins TRBV4-3 and TRBJ1-2; no definite D call. CDR1 LGHNA and CDR2 YSLEER come from the germline V gene. V dropped 0 bases and J dropped 0 bases, with 8 bases sitting between them. CDR3 length: 15 amino acids. The CDR3, as DNA: TGCGCCAGCAGCCAAGACCTGAGGGCTAACTATGGCTACACCTTC. It codes for CASSQDLRANYGYTF.

This clonotype was detected a few times. The V call is TRBV5-1, the J call TRBJ1-5, with unresolved D. V was clipped by 4 bases and J by 4 bases, with 9 bases between them. The CDR3 extends over 13 amino acids. Germline CDR1 reads SGHRS; CDR2 reads YFSETQ. The CDR3, as DNA: TGCGCCAGCAGCCGGTTTTCAAATCAGCCCCAGCATTTT. It yields the protein CASSRFSNQPQHF. Drawing the rest from reference TRBV5-1 and TRBJ1-5, the complete variable domain is KAGVTQTPRYLIKTRGQQVTLSCSPISGHRSVSWYQQTPGQGLQFLFEYFSETQRNKGNFPGRFSGRQFSNSRSEMNVSTLELGDSALYLCASSRFSNQPQHFGDGTRLSIL.

The chain is built from TRBV3-1 and TRBJ2-1; 9 nucleotides align to TRBD1. In germline, CDR1 is LGHDT, CDR2 YNNKEL (reference sequence). V dropped 2 bases and J dropped 3; count of bases not matched to a gene: 5. The CDR3 extends over 16 amino acids. CDR3 DNA: TGTGCCAGCAGCCAAAGCGGGACAGGGATCTACAATGAGCAGTTCTTC. This encodes CASSQSGTGIYNEQFF.

Turning to this clonotype: Germline and junction disagree at one end, which may indicate a read error. The chain links TRBV6-1 to TRBJ2-4, with 8 bases identical to TRBD1. CDR1 is MNHNS, CDR2 SASEGT, per germline. The CDR3 is made up of 13 amino acids. The CDR3, as DNA: TGTGCCAGCAGTGAATGGGTAAGGACAGGGCTCGACTTC. Translated: CASSEWVRTGLDF.

This clonotype was seen more than once but under ten times. V and J are TRBV4-3 and TRBJ2-7, with 11 nucleotides matching TRBD2. Looked up from germline, CDR1 is LGHNA and CDR2 is YSLEER. This CDR3 has 17 residues. The J segment lost 2 bases and the V segment lost 0 bases, leaving 6 bases of the junction unmatched. CDR3 loop: CASSQEVAGGPTYEQYF. The CDR3 DNA follows: TGCGCCAGCAGCCAAGAGGTAGCGGGGGGGCCTACCTACGAGCAGTACTTC.

This chain links TRBV5-1 with TRBJ2-5; D is undetermined. V lost 5 bases to trimming and J lost 2 bases, with 10 bases between them. Germline loops: CDR1 SGHRS, CDR2 YFSETQ. This CDR3 comprises 13 residues. The CDR3 loop reads CASRVGRQETQYF. The DNA for the CDR3 is TGCGCCAGCAGGGTAGGCAGACAAGAGACCCAGTACTTC.

This clonotype turned up a few times. The chain combines TRBV29-1 with TRBJ1-2, with 11 bases lining up with TRBD1. The germline gives CDR1 SQVTM, CDR2 ANQGSEA. The V gene end was trimmed by 5 bases and the J gene end by 7 bases; junction bases not matched to a gene: 12. This CDR3 has 15 residues. CDR3 coding DNA: TGCAGCGTTTTACCCCCCGGACAGGGGGCGACTGGCTACACCTTC. It encodes CSVLPPGQGATGYTF.

The chain joins TRBV7-2 to TRBJ1-6; tentatively, D is TRBD1 (6 bases). V was pared by 7 bases and J by 5 bases, with 12 bases between. CDR1 and CDR2 from the germline V gene are SGHTA and FQGNSA. This CDR3 is 14 amino acids long. CDR3: CASIQGGNNSPLHF. The CDR3, as DNA: TGTGCCAGCATCCAAGGGGGAAATAATTCACCCCTCCACTTT.

This sequence joins TRBV20-1 and TRBJ1-1, with 8 bases that match TRBD1. Germline CDR1 and CDR2: DFQATT and SNEGSKA (reference sequence). The CDR3 has 13 amino acids. The V segment lost 5 bases and the J segment 5 bases; nucleotides outside the gene matches: 7. The CDR3 DNA follows: TGCAGTGCTTGTCGGACAGGGATGACTGAAGCTTTCTTT. Protein sequence: CSACRTGMTEAFF.

This chain connects TRBV3-1 to TRBJ1-5; TRBD1 aligns across 9 bases. The CDR3 covers 14 residues. Germline loops: CDR1 LGHDT, CDR2 YNNKEL (reference sequence). V lost 3 bases to trimming and J lost 5 bases; unmatched junction nucleotides: 2. CDR3: CASSHRTGDQPQHF. The CDR3 nucleotides are TGTGCCAGCAGCCATAGGACAGGGGATCAGCCCCAGCATTTT.

This clonotype was seen a handful of times. V and J are TRBV5-1 and TRBJ2-7; tentative D call: TRBD2 (6 bases). The germline CDR1 and CDR2 sequences are SGHRS and YFSETQ. CDR3 length: 15 residues. Deletions cut 0 bases from V and 7 bases from J, with 17 bases between. CDR3 sequence: CASSLAVGGLREQYF. The CDR3 DNA reads TGCGCCAGCAGCTTGGCCGTTGGAGGGCTTCGAGAGCAGTACTTC. Full variable domain (rest looked up from reference TRBV5-1 and TRBJ2-7): KAGVTQTPRYLIKTRGQQVTLSCSPISGHRSVSWYQQTPGQGLQFLFEYFSETQRNKGNFPGRFSGRQFSNSRSEMNVSTLELGDSALYLCASSLAVGGLREQYFGPGTRLTVT.

The chain uses TRBV7-9 and TRBJ2-1; 8 nucleotides line up with TRBD2. The V segment lost 5 bases and the J segment 10 bases; nucleotides outside the gene matches: 13. Germline V gene data show CDR1 as SEHNR and CDR2 as FQNEAQ (reference sequence). The CDR3 has 15 residues. CDR3 coding DNA: TGTGCCAGCAGCCCCTCTAGAGCGGGGGATGGGGAGCAGTTCTTC. Residues: CASSPSRAGDGEQFF.

This chain connects TRBV20-1 to TRBJ1-4; D possibly corresponds to TRBD1 (5 bases). The CDR3 runs to 15 residues. In germline, CDR1 is DFQATT, CDR2 SNEGSKA (reference sequence). V was shortened by 3 bases and J by 8 bases, with 19 bases between the two germline ends. DNA of the CDR3: TGCAGTGCTAGTCCGGTCGGGACCTCGACAGAAAAACTGTTTTTT. Its protein product is CSASPVGTSTEKLFF.

This clonotype was seen only a few times. The genes are TRBV24-1 and TRBJ2-1; perhaps TRBD2 as D (7 bases). Trimming removed 3 bases from V and 7 bases from J, with 15 bases in between. This CDR3 spans 15 amino acids. Germline lookup yields CDR1 KGHDR and CDR2 SFDVKD. The CDR3 region is CATSDGGGAENEQFF. The CDR3 DNA reads TGTGCCACCAGTGATGGTGGGGGGGCTGAGAATGAGCAGTTCTTC.

This clonotype was counted ten times or more. This chain uses TRBV7-2 with TRBJ2-3; 7 nucleotides agree with TRBD2. Germline-derived CDR1 and CDR2 are SGHTA and FQGNSA. The junction had 14 bases not matched to a gene; V was cut back by 5 bases and J by 3 bases. CDR3 length: 17 residues. CDR3 nucleotides: TGTGCCAGCAGCAAGCGACTAGCCGGAGGGAGGACAGATACGCAGTATTTT. Amino acid sequence: CASSKRLAGGRTDTQYF.

V is TRBV11-2 and J is TRBJ2-1; TRBD2 is a possible D gene (6 bases). V dropped 5 bases and J dropped 8 bases, with 13 bases sitting between them. Per the germline V gene, CDR1 is SGHAT and CDR2 is FQNNGV. This CDR3 spans 13 amino acids. This CDR3 reads CASSPRLGDEQFF. The CDR3 bases are TGTGCCAGCAGCCCAAGACTAGGCGATGAGCAGTTCTTC.

This clonotype has at least ten counts. The gene calls are TRBV15 and TRBJ2-5, with TRBD1 as a possible D gene (5 bases). The germline V gene encodes CDR1 LNHNV and CDR2 YYDKDF (reference sequence). The CDR3 spans 12 residues. V was shortened by 3 bases and J by 4 bases, with 6 bases between the two germline ends. The CDR3 loop is CATSRDIETQYF. CDR3 nucleotide sequence: TGTGCCACCAGCAGGGACATAGAGACCCAGTACTTC.

This clonotype has only a few counts. The chain combines TRBV4-3 with TRBJ1-5, with no clear D. Germline CDR1 and CDR2: LGHNA and YSLEER. V was pared by 0 bases and J by 9 bases, with 9 bases between. The CDR3 spans 13 residues. As DNA, the CDR3 is TGCGCCAGCAGCCAAGATCGGGCGATGCCCCAGCATTTT. This sequence encodes CASSQDRAMPQHF.

The chain is built from TRBV20-1 and TRBJ1-1; D is possibly TRBD1 (5 bases). The CDR3 extends over 14 amino acids. Germline V gives CDR1 DFQATT, CDR2 SNEGSKA (reference sequence). V lost 2 bases, J lost 4 bases, and 14 bases lay in between. The CDR3 DNA is TGCAGTGCTAGACCGGGACGAGACGGCACTGAAGCTTTCTTT. Protein: CSARPGRDGTEAFF.

This clonotype was detected a few times. This chain connects TRBV20-1 to TRBJ2-3; no firm D call. The V gene lost 4 bases and the J gene lost 3 bases, with 5 bases spanning the gap. Germline CDR1 reads DFQATT; CDR2 reads SNEGSKA (reference sequence). The CDR3 is 11 amino acids. Written as DNA, the CDR3 is TGCAGTGCTATGGCGACAGATACGCAGTATTTT. It is translated as CSAMATDTQYF.

The rearrangement uses TRBV18 and TRBJ2-5, with 11 nucleotides matching TRBD2. The CDR3 contains 15 residues. V trimming: 5 bases; J trimming: 2 bases; junction bases outside the gene matches: 4. CDR1 and CDR2 (germline): KGHSH, LQKENI. CDR3: CASSSLAGAQETQYF. CDR3 DNA sequence: TGTGCCAGCTCATCACTAGCGGGGGCTCAAGAGACCCAGTACTTC.

This clonotype was counted between two and nine times. The chain joins TRBV6-1 to TRBJ1-2; 7 positions match TRBD1. There are 12 residues in the CDR3. V dropped 8 bases and J dropped 2; count of bases not matched to a gene: 2. Germline CDR1 and CDR2: MNHNS and SASEGT. The CDR3 DNA reads as TGTGCCAGCCCGGGACAGAACTATGGCTACACCTTC. This codes for CASPGQNYGYTF.

This clonotype was observed a handful of times. The chain employs TRBV5-1 and TRBJ2-1; TRBD1 aligns across 8 bases. Germline-derived CDR1 and CDR2 are SGHRS and YFSETQ. The CDR3 sequence is 15 residues long. V shed 3 bases and J 8 bases; nucleotides not matched to a gene: 10. The DNA of the CDR3 is TGCGCCAGCAGCTCCTGGACAGGGCCGAGATATGAGCAGTTCTTC. This sequence encodes CASSSWTGPRYEQFF.

This rearrangement joins TRBV6-5 to TRBJ2-1; 7 bases line up with TRBD1. The CDR3 is 15 amino acids. CDR1 and CDR2 (germline): MNHEY, SVGAGI. V shed 6 bases, J shed 4 bases, and the junction held 9 bases outside the gene matches. This chain's CDR3 is CASSRSWGQYNEQFF. CDR3 coding DNA: TGTGCCAGCAGCCGCAGCTGGGGACAGTACAATGAGCAGTTCTTC.

This clonotype was counted many times. The V gene is TRBV7-2, the J gene TRBJ2-5, with 10 bases fitting TRBD1. The CDR3 runs 15 residues. The trim removed 5 bases at V and 5 bases at J, leaving 8 bases unmatched. Germline CDR1 SGHTA, CDR2 FQGNSA. The CDR3 loop is CASSLRQGAWETQYF. As DNA, the CDR3 is TGTGCCAGCAGCCTAAGACAGGGGGCATGGGAGACCCAGTACTTC.